This TCR beta chain is from a study of CD8 T cells in ankylosing spondylitis. General study results and limits: Blood of patients with ankylosing spondylitis appeared to be characterized by a TCR beta motif of eight highly homologous variants. Disease-associated clonotypes exhibited CD8+ identity and were relatively infrequent in peripheral blood. Reportedly, significant enrichment of disease-linked clones occurred in matched ankylosing spondylitis synovial fluid.

This clonotype was seen a handful of times. Its antigen remains unidentified. It was by quantitative 5'-RACE with molecular barcodes that TCR beta libraries were made. Using its own MiXCR run on the 5' RACE reads, TCRdb lists one record per CDR3 protein. This sample has around 210,000 distinct CDR3 sequences, with over 7% found just once. This TCR came from a female donor with ankylosing spondylitis or in good health (not recorded which). The sequencing input was blood, either unsorted or a sorted T cell fraction (not recorded which).

In DNA, the CDR3 is TGTGCCAGCAGCCCCCGGGCTAGCGGAGGCACAGATACGCAGTATTTT. Protein: CASSPRASGGTDTQYF. V and J are TRBV7-2 and TRBJ2-3, with 7 bases lining up with TRBD2. Germline CDR1 and CDR2: SGHTA and FQGNSA. CDR3 length: 16 residues. V gave up 5 bases and J gave up 1 base; unmatched junction bases: 9.